These 26 T cell receptor beta chains came from one sample sequenced in a study of blood T cell repertoires in COVID-19 (dated by TCRdb to the early 2020s). Receptors were amplified or captured by the immunoSEQ multiplex PCR assay. In TCRdb, the immuneACCESS table is reduced to in-frame sequences with V and J assigned. These tables do not hold every clone; where another copy was compared, an unresolved V gene accounts for under half, and the others remain unexplained. In all, the sample holds approximately 170,000 clones, and approximately 77% of those were seen once. Jointly, the top ten make up roughly a tenth of the sample. Sample: peripheral blood. The receptor source for this set is an elderly woman with active or convalescent COVID-19.

Only one count was recorded for this clone. This CDR3 reads CASSSGGQVHTEAFF. CDR3 sequence (DNA): TGTGCCAGCAGTTCAGGGGGGCAGGTGCACACTGAAGCTTTCTTT. The chain joins TRBV28 to TRBJ1-1, with 7 positions matching TRBD1. J was trimmed by 3 bases and V by 4 bases; bases with no gene match: 8. The CDR3 has 15 amino acids. The germline gives CDR1 MDHEN, CDR2 SYDVKM.

The J gene is TRBJ1-2, the V gene TRBV1; TRBD1, the table's D call, lacks a check against the DNA. TRBV1 is a pseudogene locus. The CDR3 has 10 residues. CDR3: CTIQDYGYTF. The CDR3 DNA follows: TGCACCATACAAGACTATGGCTACACCTTC.

The genes are TRBV3-1 (or the pseudogene TRBV3-2) and TRBJ1-6; D is uncertain. Germline loops: CDR1 LGHDT, CDR2 YNNKEL (reference sequence). CDR3 length: 16 amino acids. V was cut by 2 bases and J by 10 bases, with 18 bases left in between. CDR3 nucleotide sequence: TGTGCCAGCAGCCAAAACCTCGGTACCTCCCTATCACCCCTCCACTTT. Amino acid sequence: CASSQNLGTSLSPLHF.

The chain employs TRBV28 and TRBJ1-1; TRBD1 might be the D (5 bases). Trimming shortened V by 6 bases and J by 1 base, and 15 bases separated the two germline ends. The CDR3 is 15 residues long. Germline V lookup: CDR1 MDHEN, CDR2 SYDVKM. CDR3 amino acids: CASRGQGARNTEAFF. DNA of the CDR3: TGTGCCAGCAGGGGGCAGGGCGCCAGGAACACTGAAGCTTTCTTT. The full variable domain, rest sourced from reference TRBV28 and TRBJ1-1, is DVKVTQSSRYLVKRTGEKVFLECVQDMDHENMFWYRQDPGLGLRLIYFSYDVKMKEKGDIPEGYSVSREKKERFSLILESASTNQTSMYLCASRGQGARNTEAFFGQGTRLTVV.

As DNA, the CDR3 is TGTGCCAGCAGCCTACAGGCGGGAGGGCCAGGTGAGCAGTTCTTC. This sequence encodes CASSLQAGGPGEQFF. This rearrangement joins TRBV3-1 (or the pseudogene TRBV3-2) to TRBJ2-1, with TRBD2 matching over 9 bases. CDR3 length: 15 amino acids. Trimming cost V 4 bases and J 9 bases; bases outside gene matches: 10. The germline V gene has CDR1 LGHDT and CDR2 YNNKEL (reference sequence).

V usage is TRBV19 and J usage is TRBJ2-6, with 8 nucleotides matching TRBD1. V trimming: 2 bases; J trimming: 0 bases; junction bases outside the gene matches: 3. There are 17 residues in the CDR3. Germline CDR1 and CDR2: LNHDA and SQIVND (reference sequence). Here the CDR3 reads CASSIFTGGSGANVLTF. Here the CDR3 DNA reads TGTGCCAGTAGTATATTTACAGGGGGCTCTGGGGCCAACGTCCTGACTTTC. Looking up the rest from reference TRBV19 and TRBJ2-6 gives the full variable domain: DGGITQSPKYLFRKEGQNVTLSCEQNLNHDAMYWYRQDPGQGLRLIYYSQIVNDFQKGDIAEGYSVSREKKESFPLTVTSAQKNPTAFYLCASSIFTGGSGANVLTFGAGSRLTVL.

This chain uses TRBV6-6 with TRBJ1-1, with 11 bases fitting TRBD1. Germline V gives CDR1 MNHNY, CDR2 SVGAGI (reference sequence). The CDR3 length is 17 residues. The J segment lost 9 bases and the V segment lost 5 bases, leaving 17 bases of the junction unmatched. CDR3 sequence: CASSLRTGGSTGWQAFF. The CDR3, as DNA: TGTGCCAGCAGTCTAAGGACAGGGGGCAGCACGGGATGGCAAGCTTTCTTT.

This clone turned up a few times. The CDR3 spells CASSEWSGSNREQYF. For the CDR3, the DNA is TGTGCCAGCAGTGAGTGGAGCGGGAGTAATCGCGAGCAGTACTTC. The J gene is TRBJ2-7, the V gene TRBV2; 8 bases are shared with TRBD2. The V gene's germline CDR1 is SNHLY and CDR2 FYNNEI. The junction had 10 bases not matched to a gene; V was cut back by 3 bases and J by 6 bases. This CDR3 is 15 amino acids long.

This chain links TRBV7-3 with TRBJ2-2, with 11 bases matching TRBD2. CDR3 length equals 16 residues. CDR1 SGHTA and CDR2 FQGTGA come from the germline V gene. Trimming removed 5 bases from V and 4 bases from J; junction bases left unmatched: 6. CDR3 loop: CASSPLAGVITGELFF. The CDR3 region has the DNA TGTGCCAGCAGCCCACTAGCGGGAGTAATCACCGGGGAGCTGTTTTTT.

The chain links TRBV3-1 (or the pseudogene TRBV3-2) to TRBJ2-5; 12 bases fit TRBD1. The CDR3 runs 16 residues. Per germline, CDR1 LGHDT and CDR2 YNNKEL (reference sequence). J lost 5 bases, V lost 5 bases, and 9 bases had no gene match. CDR3 sequence: CASSGTGTGGLETQYF. The CDR3 bases are TGTGCCAGCAGCGGAACCGGGACAGGGGGCCTGGAGACCCAGTACTTC.

The chain employs TRBV7-9 and TRBJ2-3, with 7 bases that match TRBD1. V was clipped by 5 bases and J by 4 bases; unmatched bases: 9. CDR3 length equals 15 residues. From germline, CDR1 is SEHNR and CDR2 FQNEAQ (reference sequence). This CDR3 is CASSQDRKLADTQYF. CDR3 DNA: TGTGCCAGCAGCCAGGACAGGAAGCTCGCAGATACGCAGTATTTT.

This clone showed up just a few times. The genes are TRBV4-2 and TRBJ1-1; D remains ambiguous. This CDR3 has 16 residues. V was pared by 0 bases and J by 5 bases, with 16 bases between. The germline V gene has CDR1 LGHNA and CDR2 YNFKEQ. CDR3 coding DNA: TGTGCCAGCAGCCAAGATGCGGGTCTCATGGGGACTGAAGCTTTCTTT. Translation gives CASSQDAGLMGTEAFF.

The rearrangement joins TRBV5-1 to TRBJ1-2; perhaps TRBD1 as D (5 bases). Germline assignment: CDR1 SGHRS and CDR2 YFSETQ. CDR3 length: 14 residues. The germline V and J ends were trimmed by 4 bases and 4 bases, with 14 bases remaining between them. CDR3 residues: CASSPEGHSYGYTF. The CDR3 nucleotides are TGCGCCAGCAGCCCGGAAGGACACTCCTATGGCTACACCTTC.

The V and J genes are TRBV2 and TRBJ2-7; 8 bases match TRBD1. The CDR3 runs 15 residues. CDR1 SNHLY and CDR2 FYNNEI come from the germline V gene. The V and J ends lost 6 bases and 3 bases, in that order; junction bases with no gene match: 10. The CDR3 is CASSKDRQGIYEQYF. DNA for the CDR3: TGTGCCAGCAGCAAAGACCGACAGGGGATCTACGAGCAGTACTTC.

This clone has a single count. The chain has TRBV7-3 and TRBJ1-5, with D uncertain. Germline assignment: CDR1 SGHTA and CDR2 FQGTGA. The CDR3 runs 13 residues. V shed 5 bases and J shed 11 bases, with 16 bases lying between them. In DNA form, the CDR3 reads TGTGCCAGCAGCCAATCACCCTCCGAGACCCAGCATTTT. Residues: CASSQSPSETQHF.

This clone was detected only once. The genes are TRBV5-4 and TRBJ1-4; 7 positions match TRBD1. The CDR3 length is 15 residues. Germline V gene sequence: CDR1 SGHNT, CDR2 YYREEE (reference sequence). Trimming at V came to 4 bases and at J to 4 bases, leaving 7 bases not matched to a gene. Here the CDR3 DNA reads TGTGCCAGCAGCCAGACAGGGAGCTATAATGAAAAACTGTTTTTT. It translates to CASSQTGSYNEKLFF.

The rearrangement joins TRBV28 to TRBJ1-2; D not certain. The V and J ends lost 6 bases and 4 bases respectively, with 12 bases between them. CDR3 length: 13 amino acids. Germline V lookup: CDR1 MDHEN, CDR2 SYDVKM. In DNA, the CDR3 is TGTGCCAGCAGCTCCCTTGGGCCCTATGGCTACACCTTC. The encoded protein is CASSSLGPYGYTF.

The rearrangement links TRBV25-1 to TRBJ1-1; 7 bases are shared with TRBD1. The CDR3 spans 15 residues. V shed 0 bases and J 6 bases; nucleotides not matched to a gene: 7. Per germline, CDR1 MGHDK and CDR2 SYGVNS. The CDR3 protein is CASSEYPDRASEAFF. The DNA of the CDR3 is TGTGCCAGCAGTGAATATCCCGACAGGGCGTCTGAAGCTTTCTTT.

This clone occurred once. The chain has TRBV28 and TRBJ1-2, with TRBD1 matching over 10 bases. CDR3 length: 15 amino acids. The V gene end was trimmed by 9 bases and the J gene end by 7 bases; junction bases not matched to a gene: 14. Germline values: CDR1 MDHEN, CDR2 SYDVKM. The CDR3, as DNA: TGTGCCAGTACGTCCGGGACAGGGGATTTGGGTGGCTACACCTTC. Its translation is CASTSGTGDLGGYTF.

Only one count was recorded for this clone. At one of its ends the junction is not consistent with the germline gene, which may arise from a read error. The V gene is TRBV18, the J gene TRBJ2-7, with TRBD1 identical over 8 bases. There are 15 residues in the CDR3. Germline-derived CDR1 and CDR2 are KGHSH and LQKENI. The DNA for the CDR3 is TGTACCAGCCAAAAGAATCCGGGACAGGACTACGAGCAGTACTTC. Its protein product is CTSQKNPGQDYEQYF.

This clone has only a few counts. The J gene is TRBJ1-2, the V gene TRBV30; 9 positions agree with TRBD1. Losses at the gene ends were 2 bases for V and 10 bases for J; bases not matched to a gene: 8. This CDR3 is built from 13 residues. The V gene's germline CDR1 is GTSNPN and CDR2 SVGIG (reference sequence). CDR3 in amino acids: CAWSMTQGAPYTF. DNA for the CDR3: TGTGCCTGGAGTATGACACAGGGGGCTCCCTACACCTTC.

The genes are TRBV2 and TRBJ2-1, with 11 positions matching TRBD2. The CDR3 totals 15 residues. V shed 7 bases, J shed 7 bases, and the junction held 9 bases outside the gene matches. Germline V gene data show CDR1 as SNHLY and CDR2 as FYNNEI. CDR3 residues: CASTGTSGRGNEQFF. Here the CDR3 DNA reads TGTGCCAGCACCGGAACTAGCGGGAGAGGTAATGAGCAGTTCTTC.

The CDR3 reads CASIDSGREYEQYF. For the CDR3, the DNA is TGTGCCAGCATTGATAGCGGGAGAGAATACGAGCAGTACTTC. The chain combines TRBV28 with TRBJ2-7; 9 nucleotides agree with TRBD2. Germline CDR1 reads MDHEN; CDR2 reads SYDVKM. V gave up 7 bases and J gave up 4 bases; unmatched junction bases: 8. The CDR3 consists of 14 residues.

This sequence joins TRBV6-6 and TRBJ2-5; perhaps TRBD2 as D (5 bases). V was clipped by 5 bases and J by 4 bases, with 11 bases between them. This CDR3 is built from 13 residues. Germline V gives CDR1 MNHNY, CDR2 SVGAGI (reference sequence). The CDR3 DNA follows: TGTGCCAGCAGTCCTACTAGGGTAGAGACCCAGTACTTC. It codes for CASSPTRVETQYF.

This clone was seen only once. The chain couples TRBV10-1 to TRBJ2-7; TRBD2 is a possible D gene (6 bases). This CDR3 has 13 residues. Germline V gene lookup returns CDR1 WNHNN and CDR2 SYGVQD (reference sequence). V lost 3 bases and J lost 5, with 11 bases in between. This CDR3 reads CASSDTRGHEQYF. CDR3 DNA sequence: TGCGCCAGCAGTGACACGCGGGGCCACGAGCAGTACTTC.

CDR3 sequence (DNA): TGCGCCAGCAGCTTGAAGGGGGATAGCAATCAGCCCCAGCATTTT. It codes for CASSLKGDSNQPQHF. The chain carries TRBV5-1 and TRBJ1-5; D might be TRBD1 (6 bases). Trimming cost V 1 base and J 0 bases, with 8 bases left between them. Germline V CDR1 and CDR2: SGHRS, YFSETQ. CDR3 length: 15 residues.